This TCR beta chain is drawn from a study of cytomegalovirus exposure and HLA in healthy donors. In the study overall: Out of about 190 million T cells, an earlier analysis found fewer than 140 million unique TCR beta sequences in total.

Unmatched junction bases numbered 2, after V lost 1 base and J lost 6 bases. Germline V gene data show CDR1 as SEHNR and CDR2 as FQNEAQ (reference sequence). The CDR3 loop spans 15 amino acids. A multiplex PCR was run with 60 Vbeta primers and 13 Jbeta primers. Data came from immunoSEQ multiplex PCR; TCRdb stores just in-frame clones and leaves some out. The sample has 90,000 to 120,000 clones. This TCR came from a man aged 50 or older in good health and CMV-seronegative. The material sequenced was PBMCs. This rearrangement joins TRBV7-9 to TRBJ2-1, with TRBD2 matching 11 bases. CDR3 in DNA: TGTGCCAGCAGCTTAGGAACTAGCGGGAGCAATGAGCAGTTCTTC. Translating it yields CASSLGTSGSNEQFF.